These T cell receptor beta chains were read from a single sample in a study of a mutant IDH1 vaccine in newly diagnosed glioma. These receptors are not linked to any known antigen. This table comes from immunoSEQ multiplex PCR, and its TCRdb copy is limited to in-frame clones, with some not included. The sample holds around 30,000 clones, around 80% seen once. Sample: PBMCs, taken from a glioma patient whose treatment included an IDH1 peptide vaccine. The receptors here all came from a woman aged 18-29 years with glioma. Both conserved end residues are part of each CDR3. Each record gives: D gene, clone size, V gene, J gene, CDR3 protein, CDR3 DNA. The D gene is left open where the match is weak. Only part of the rows carry a size: once, few, many, or a class if the clone is expanded.

NA	NA	TRBV11-3	TRBJ1-1	CASSLRLVLGQNTEAFF	TGTGCCAGCAGCTTAAGATTGGTTCTAGGACAGAACACTGAAGCTTTCTTT
NA	NA	TRBV2	TRBJ1-5	CASKPDSGQPQHF	TGTGCCAGCAAACCGGACTCGGGGCAGCCCCAGCATTTT
NA	NA	TRBV5-4	TRBJ1-1	CASSLNREAFF	TGTGCCAGCAGCTTGAACAGGGAGGCTTTCTTT
TRBD1	NA	TRBV6-4	TRBJ2-7	CASSKNTGGEQYF	TGTGCCAGCAGTAAAAATACAGGGGGCGAGCAGTACTTC
TRBD1	NA	TRBV14	TRBJ1-5	CASSPGTGETMGNQPQHF	TGTGCCAGCAGCCCCGGGACAGGGGAAACTATGGGCAATCAGCCCCAGCATTTT
TRBD2	NA	TRBV28	TRBJ2-2	CASSSLGGINTGELFF	TGTGCCAGCAGTTCCCTCGGGGGGATTAACACCGGGGAGCTGTTTTTT
NA	NA	TRBV7-9	TRBJ1-1	CASSLNSPEAFF	TGTGCCAGCAGCTTAAATTCACCTGAAGCTTTCTTT
NA	NA	TRBV7-6	TRBJ1-1	CASSPYQNTEAFF	TGTGCCAGCAGCCCCTATCAGAACACTGAAGCTTTCTTT
NA	NA	TRBV6-4	TRBJ2-2	CASSSATGELFF	TGTGCCAGCTCCTCGGCCACCGGGGAGCTGTTTTTT
NA	NA	TRBV2	TRBJ2-7	CASSVSQGAVSYEQYF	TGTGCCAGCAGTGTTAGTCAGGGAGCCGTCTCCTACGAGCAGTACTTC
TRBD2	NA	TRBV6-6	TRBJ2-1	CASSISGGLYNEQFF	TGTGCCAGCAGCATTAGCGGGGGGCTCTACAATGAGCAGTTCTTC
TRBD1	few	TRBV7-2	TRBJ1-5	CASSPGTVNQPQHF	TGTGCCAGCAGCCCAGGGACAGTCAATCAGCCCCAGCATTTT
TRBD1	NA	TRBV6-5	TRBJ2-7	CASSPGTGRYEQYF	TGTGCCAGCAGTCCCGGGACAGGACGGTACGAGCAGTACTTC
TRBD1	NA	TRBV30	TRBJ1-5	CAWSAGQGSNQPQHF	TGTGCCTGGAGCGCTGGACAGGGGAGCAATCAGCCCCAGCATTTT
NA	NA	TRBV9	TRBJ2-5	CASSANAETQYF	TGTGCCAGCAGCGCAAATGCGGAGACCCAGTACTTC
NA	once	TRBV12-2	TRBJ2-7	CAISSGDPTYEQYF	TGTGCAATCTCCTCGGGGGATCCAACCTACGAGCAGTACTTC
NA	NA	TRBV20-1	TRBJ2-1	CSASVLNEQFF	TGCAGTGCTAGTGTGCTAAATGAGCAGTTCTTC
NA	once	TRBV21-1	TRBJ1-6	CASPLGQRPNSSYNSPLHF	TGTGCCAGCCCTCTGGGACAGCGACCTAACAGCTCCTATAATTCACCCCTCCACTTT
NA	NA	TRBV6-5	TRBJ2-4	CASSYSLAKNIQYF	TGTGCCAGCAGTTACAGTCTAGCCAAAAACATTCAGTACTTC
TRBD1	NA	TRBV29-1	TRBJ2-3	CSILGGTGKDTQYF	TGCAGCATTCTGGGGGGGACAGGGAAAGATACGCAGTATTTT
NA	NA	TRBV7-2	TRBJ2-3	CASSTLTDTQYF	TGTGCCAGCAGCACACTCACAGATACGCAGTATTTT
NA	NA	TRBV10-3	TRBJ2-5	CAISESSLRQETQYF	TGTGCCATCAGTGAGTCGTCCCTAAGACAAGAGACCCAGTACTTC
TRBD1	once	TRBV2	TRBJ1-1	CATKSRPGQMNTEAFF	TGTGCCACCAAATCGAGACCGGGACAGATGAACACTGAAGCTTTCTTT
NA	NA	TRBV30	TRBJ1-6	CAWSGSPNSPLHF	TGTGCCTGGAGTGGTTCTCCGAATTCACCCCTCCACTTT
NA	few	TRBV12-5	TRBJ2-3	CASGTPTDTQYF	TGTGCTAGTGGCACTCCCACAGATACGCAGTATTTT
NA	NA	TRBV5-5	TRBJ1-1	CASSLGLFEAFF	TGTGCCAGCAGCCTGGGACTATTTGAAGCTTTCTTT
TRBD1	NA	TRBV4-1	TRBJ2-7	CASSQEGTGVDEQYF	TGCGCCAGCAGCCAAGAAGGGACAGGGGTAGACGAGCAGTACTTC
NA	NA	TRBV6-5	TRBJ2-3	CASNRGSFADTQYF	TGTGCCAGCAACCGGGGCTCCTTTGCAGATACGCAGTATTTT
NA	once	TRBV27	TRBJ2-3	CASRDTQYF	TGTGCCAGCAGAGATACGCAGTATTTT
TRBD1	NA	TRBV12-5	TRBJ1-3	CASGLVSGQGGNTIYF	TGTGCTAGTGGTTTGGTATCGGGACAGGGTGGAAACACCATATATTTT
NA	NA	TRBV2	TRBJ2-4	CASSAGGIDIQYF	TGTGCCAGCAGTGCAGGGGGGATAGACATTCAGTACTTC
NA	NA	TRBV5-1	TRBJ2-2	CASSLGSGSLTGELFF	TGCGCCAGCAGCTTGGGGTCAGGTAGTCTCACCGGGGAGCTGTTTTTT
NA	few	TRBV19	TRBJ1-2	CASREGANGYTF	TGTGCCAGTAGGGAAGGGGCCAATGGCTACACCTTC
TRBD1	NA	TRBV7-9	TRBJ1-2	CASSGTPATDRAGRYGYTF	TGTGCCAGCAGCGGTACCCCCGCCACGGACAGGGCAGGGAGGTATGGCTACACCTTC
NA	once	TRBV19	TRBJ1-5	CASSIYPGDQHF	TGTGCCAGTAGTATCTACCCCGGTGACCAGCATTTT
TRBD2	NA	TRBV4-2	TRBJ2-1	CASSQNNLGLAPNEQFF	TGTGCCAGCAGCCAAAACAACCTGGGACTAGCACCCAATGAGCAGTTCTTC